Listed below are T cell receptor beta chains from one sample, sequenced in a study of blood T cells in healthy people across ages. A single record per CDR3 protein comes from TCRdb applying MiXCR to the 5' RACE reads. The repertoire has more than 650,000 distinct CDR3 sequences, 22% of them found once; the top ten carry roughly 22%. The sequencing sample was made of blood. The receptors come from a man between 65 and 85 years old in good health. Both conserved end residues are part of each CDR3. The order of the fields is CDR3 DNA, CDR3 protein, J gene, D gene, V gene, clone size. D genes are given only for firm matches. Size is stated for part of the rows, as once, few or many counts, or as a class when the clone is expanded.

DNA: TGTGCCAGCAGTCAACCTGGCGGGAGGGCCACGAATGAGCAGTTCTTC
CDR3: CASSQPGGRATNEQFF
J: TRBJ2-1
D: TRBD2
V: TRBV3-1
size: few

DNA: TGTGCCAGCAGGGTAGATACGCAGTATTTT
CDR3: CASRVDTQYF
J: TRBJ2-3
D: -
V: TRBV27
size: few

DNA: TGTGCCACCAGTGATGTTCCGGGACAGGGGGCCTACGAGCAGTACTTC
CDR3: CATSDVPGQGAYEQYF
J: TRBJ2-7
D: TRBD1
V: TRBV24-1
size: -

DNA: TGTGCCAGCAGCTTTGGTCGTTCCGAGACTAATGAAAAACTGTTTTTT
CDR3: CASSFGRSETNEKLFF
J: TRBJ1-4
D: -
V: TRBV5-5
size: -

DNA: TGTGCCAGCAGTCCCTCAGGGGGTGCGAGCAATCAGCCCCAGCATTTT
CDR3: CASSPSGGASNQPQHF
J: TRBJ1-5
D: TRBD1
V: TRBV6-2/TRBV6-3
size: -

DNA: TGTGCCAGCAGCTTGACGACAGCCCTTCAGCCCCAGCATTTT
CDR3: CASSLTTALQPQHF
J: TRBJ1-5
D: -
V: TRBV5-5
size: few

DNA: TGCGCCAGCAGCAGACTAGCGGGGGGGCCGTTTGGCACAGATACGCAGTATTTT
CDR3: CASSRLAGGPFGTDTQYF
J: TRBJ2-3
D: TRBD2
V: TRBV5-1
size: -

DNA: TGTGCCAGCAGCTTAGGGCAGGGGGCGACCACTGAAGCTTTCTTT
CDR3: CASSLGQGATTEAFF
J: TRBJ1-1
D: TRBD1
V: TRBV7-6
size: few

DNA: TGTGCCAGCAGCCGGACGGATGAACAGAACACTGAAGCTTTCTTT
CDR3: CASSRTDEQNTEAFF
J: TRBJ1-1
D: -
V: TRBV7-6
size: few

DNA: TGCAGTGGGCGGGGGGCGTACTCTGGGGCCAACGTCCTGACTTTC
CDR3: CSGRGAYSGANVLTF
J: TRBJ2-6
D: TRBD2
V: TRBV20-1
size: many

DNA: TGTGCCAGCAGCTACGGGACAGACTTCTATAGCAATCAGCCCCAGCATTTT
CDR3: CASSYGTDFYSNQPQHF
J: TRBJ1-5
D: TRBD1
V: TRBV7-9
size: -

DNA: TGCGCCAGCAGCCGCGGGACTTCCGTCGGCGAGCAGTACTTC
CDR3: CASSRGTSVGEQYF
J: TRBJ2-7
D: -
V: TRBV5-1
size: -

DNA: TGTGCCAGCAGCTTAGTACGGGACAGGTCTTTCTACAATGAGCAGTTCTTC
CDR3: CASSLVRDRSFYNEQFF
J: TRBJ2-1
D: TRBD1
V: TRBV7-8
size: few

DNA: TGTGCCAGCAGCTTCCGGGGCAGGGACTTATATGGCTACACCTTC
CDR3: CASSFRGRDLYGYTF
J: TRBJ1-2
D: -
V: TRBV7-2
size: -

DNA: TGTGCCAGCAGTTTATTGGTAGTGAACACTGAAGCTTTCTTT
CDR3: CASSLLVVNTEAFF
J: TRBJ1-1
D: -
V: TRBV12-3/TRBV12-4
size: -

DNA: TGTGCCATCAGTGATGAGGGGGCGAAATCGGAAGATACGCAGTATTTT
CDR3: CAISDEGAKSEDTQYF
J: TRBJ2-3
D: TRBD1
V: TRBV10-3
size: -

DNA: TGTGCCAGCTCACCACGACAGACAGATACGCAGTATTTT
CDR3: CASSPRQTDTQYF
J: TRBJ2-3
D: -
V: TRBV18
size: few

DNA: TGTGCCAGCAGCTTAGGGCGGGGGGTGGACAAAAACATTCAGTACTTC
CDR3: CASSLGRGVDKNIQYF
J: TRBJ2-4
D: TRBD2
V: TRBV11-2
size: few

DNA: TGTGCCACCAGTGATTGGGACAGGTCCCAAGCTTTCTTT
CDR3: CATSDWDRSQAFF
J: TRBJ1-1
D: TRBD1
V: TRBV24-1
size: few

DNA: TGTGCCAGCAGCGGGACCCAGTCTAACAATGAGCAGTTCTTC
CDR3: CASSGTQSNNEQFF
J: TRBJ2-1
D: -
V: TRBV5-6
size: -

DNA: TGTGCCACCAGCAGAGATCGCAGGGGTGGTGATACGCAGTATTTT
CDR3: CATSRDRRGGDTQYF
J: TRBJ2-3
D: -
V: TRBV15
size: -

DNA: TGTGCCAGCAGTTTGTGGACGTATGGCTACACCTTC
CDR3: CASSLWTYGYTF
J: TRBJ1-2
D: -
V: TRBV12-3/TRBV12-4
size: -

DNA: TGTGCCAGCAGCCCTTTTACCGGGACAGATAAAGCGGTCTACGAGCAGTACTTC
CDR3: CASSPFTGTDKAVYEQYF
J: TRBJ2-7
D: TRBD1
V: TRBV4-2
size: -

DNA: TGTGCCAGCTCACCGGGACTACAAGAGACCCAGTACTTC
CDR3: CASSPGLQETQYF
J: TRBJ2-5
D: TRBD2
V: TRBV18
size: many

DNA: TGTGCCAGTAGTATAGCCGTGGGAAAACTGTTTTTT
CDR3: CASSIAVGKLFF
J: TRBJ1-4
D: -
V: TRBV19
size: -

DNA: TGCAGCGTTGAAGTAACAGGGGGACAAAGCGAGCAGTACTTC
CDR3: CSVEVTGGQSEQYF
J: TRBJ2-7
D: TRBD1
V: TRBV29-1
size: -

DNA: TGCGCCAGCAGCTTGGTAGGCATGCAAGAGACCCAGTACTTC
CDR3: CASSLVGMQETQYF
J: TRBJ2-5
D: -
V: TRBV5-1
size: many

DNA: TGCAGTGCTAGCCCTTGGCGGGGGGCGGGTTTGAACACCGGGGAGCTGTTTTTT
CDR3: CSASPWRGAGLNTGELFF
J: TRBJ2-2
D: TRBD2
V: TRBV20-1
size: many

DNA: TGTGCCAGCAGTTTAAGGCTAGTAGGTGAGACCCAGTACTTC
CDR3: CASSLRLVGETQYF
J: TRBJ2-5
D: -
V: TRBV28
size: few